A selection of T cell receptor beta chains follows, all from one sample in a study of blood T cell repertoires in COVID-19. Clones were sequenced by immunoSEQ multiplex PCR, and TCRdb holds only the in-frame ones, with some missing. Here the sample spans 75,000 to 85,000 clones, 88% being singletons. The material sequenced was peripheral blood. The receptors originated from a human donor in a cohort sampled during active COVID-19. CDR3s include the opening cysteine and the closing phenylalanine or tryptophan. Each record gives: clone size, V gene, D gene, J gene, CDR3 DNA, CDR3 protein. D genes are given only for firm matches. Clone size appears in some rows only: once, few, many, or a class for an expanded clone.

clone size: .; V gene: TRBV9; D gene: .; J gene: TRBJ2-3; CDR3 DNA: TGTGCCAGCAGCGTATTGGGAGCGGCCACAGATACGCAGTATTTT; CDR3 protein: CASSVLGAATDTQYF
clone size: .; V gene: TRBV6-5; D gene: TRBD1; J gene: TRBJ1-1; CDR3 DNA: TGTGCCAGCAGTTACGGACAGGACACTGAAGCTTTCTTT; CDR3 protein: CASSYGQDTEAFF
clone size: .; V gene: TRBV6-2/TRBV6-3; D gene: .; J gene: TRBJ2-6; CDR3 DNA: TGTGCCAGCAGCCCCCTCCTAGCTGCGGGGGCCAACGTCCTGACTTTC; CDR3 protein: CASSPLLAAGANVLTF
clone size: .; V gene: TRBV5-1; D gene: TRBD1; J gene: TRBJ2-3; CDR3 DNA: TGCGCCAGCAGCTCGACGGGACAGGGGGATACGCAGTATTTT; CDR3 protein: CASSSTGQGDTQYF
clone size: .; V gene: TRBV10-1; D gene: TRBD2; J gene: TRBJ2-5; CDR3 DNA: TGCGCCAGCAGTGAGCGGCGGGGGCAAGAGACCCAGTACTTC; CDR3 protein: CASSERRGQETQYF
clone size: once; V gene: TRBV27; D gene: TRBD1; J gene: TRBJ2-7; CDR3 DNA: TGTGCCAGCAGTTTCGGGACAGGTGACTACGAGCAGTACTTC; CDR3 protein: CASSFGTGDYEQYF
clone size: .; V gene: TRBV7-2; D gene: TRBD1; J gene: TRBJ2-7; CDR3 DNA: TGTGCCAGCAGCTCCCTACAGGGGGGTATCTACGAGCAGTACTTC; CDR3 protein: CASSSLQGGIYEQYF
clone size: .; V gene: TRBV7-9; D gene: TRBD2; J gene: TRBJ2-2; CDR3 DNA: TGTGCCAGCAGCCGGGCGGGGGGCACCGGGGAGCTGTTTTTT; CDR3 protein: CASSRAGGTGELFF
clone size: .; V gene: TRBV15; D gene: .; J gene: TRBJ2-1; CDR3 DNA: TGTGCCACGAGCAGAAACTTCATCTCTGTACAGTTCTTC; CDR3 protein: CATSRNFISVQFF
clone size: .; V gene: TRBV27; D gene: TRBD1; J gene: TRBJ1-4; CDR3 DNA: TGTGCCAGCAGTCAAACCGGGACAGGGGGTTATAATGAAAAACTGTTTTTT; CDR3 protein: CASSQTGTGGYNEKLFF
clone size: .; V gene: TRBV7-2; D gene: TRBD1; J gene: TRBJ2-5; CDR3 DNA: TGTGCCAGCAGCCAGGGACAGGGTAGGGAGACCCAGTACTTC; CDR3 protein: CASSQGQGRETQYF
clone size: .; V gene: TRBV30; D gene: .; J gene: TRBJ2-1; CDR3 DNA: TGTGCCCTCCAGGAAAGCTCCTACAATGAGCAGTTCTTC; CDR3 protein: CALQESSYNEQFF
clone size: .; V gene: TRBV18; D gene: TRBD2; J gene: TRBJ2-3; CDR3 DNA: TGTGCCAGCTCACCTAGGACTAGCGGGACAATTTCAGCCACAGATACGCAGTATTTT; CDR3 protein: CASSPRTSGTISATDTQYF
clone size: .; V gene: TRBV24-1; D gene: .; J gene: TRBJ2-3; CDR3 DNA: TGTGCCACCAGTGACTCCTCGGGGGGCTCGGATACGCAGTATTTT; CDR3 protein: CATSDSSGGSDTQYF
clone size: .; V gene: TRBV2; D gene: .; J gene: TRBJ2-3; CDR3 DNA: TGTGCCAGCAGGCCGGGACTTAGCACAGATACGCAGTATTTT; CDR3 protein: CASRPGLSTDTQYF
clone size: few; V gene: TRBV19; D gene: TRBD2; J gene: TRBJ2-2; CDR3 DNA: TGTGCCAGTAGTATAGGACTAGCGGGAACCGCAGGGGAGCTGTTTTTT; CDR3 protein: CASSIGLAGTAGELFF
clone size: .; V gene: TRBV18; D gene: TRBD1; J gene: TRBJ1-5; CDR3 DNA: TGTGCCAGCTCACCACAGGGGGCTTATAATCAGCCCCAGCATTTT; CDR3 protein: CASSPQGAYNQPQHF
clone size: .; V gene: TRBV2; D gene: .; J gene: TRBJ2-1; CDR3 DNA: TGTGCCAGCAGACAGGGTAACAATGAGCAGTTCTTC; CDR3 protein: CASRQGNNEQFF
clone size: once; V gene: TRBV5-4; D gene: .; J gene: TRBJ2-7; CDR3 DNA: TGTGCCAGCAGCAGGGGCGGGAACTCCTACGAGCAGTACTTC; CDR3 protein: CASSRGGNSYEQYF
clone size: once; V gene: TRBV6-2/TRBV6-3; D gene: TRBD2; J gene: TRBJ2-1; CDR3 DNA: TGTGCCAGCAGTTACGGGCCGGGACTAGCGGGAGGTTACTCCTACAATGAGCAGTTCTTC; CDR3 protein: CASSYGPGLAGGYSYNEQFF
clone size: .; V gene: TRBV5-1; D gene: TRBD2; J gene: TRBJ2-1; CDR3 DNA: TGCGCCAGCAGCCCCGGGACTAGCTTAACTGGTGAGCAGTTCTTC; CDR3 protein: CASSPGTSLTGEQFF
clone size: .; V gene: TRBV19; D gene: TRBD1; J gene: TRBJ1-4; CDR3 DNA: TGTGCCAGTAGCCTAGACAGGGGGCAGACTAATGAAAAACTGTTTTTT; CDR3 protein: CASSLDRGQTNEKLFF
clone size: .; V gene: TRBV12-3/TRBV12-4; D gene: TRBD1; J gene: TRBJ2-5; CDR3 DNA: TGTGCCAGCAGTGCTCCGGGACAGGGGACCCAGTACTTC; CDR3 protein: CASSAPGQGTQYF
clone size: .; V gene: TRBV7-3; D gene: .; J gene: TRBJ2-1; CDR3 DNA: TGTGCCAGCAGCTTAAATGGGCGGGCCACCTACAATGAGCAGTTCTTC; CDR3 protein: CASSLNGRATYNEQFF
clone size: once; V gene: TRBV9; D gene: TRBD1; J gene: TRBJ1-1; CDR3 DNA: TGTGCCAGCAGCCCCTGGGACAGGGATAACACTGAAGCTTTCTTT; CDR3 protein: CASSPWDRDNTEAFF
clone size: .; V gene: TRBV9; D gene: TRBD2; J gene: TRBJ2-3; CDR3 DNA: TGTGCCAGCAGCGTAGGGGGTATTAGGACTAGCGGGGCTCAGGATACGCAGTATTTT; CDR3 protein: CASSVGGIRTSGAQDTQYF
clone size: .; V gene: TRBV20-1; D gene: .; J gene: TRBJ1-2; CDR3 DNA: TGCAGTGCCCGGGGGGCGGGCGGCTACACCTTC; CDR3 protein: CSARGAGGYTF
clone size: .; V gene: TRBV2; D gene: .; J gene: TRBJ1-1; CDR3 DNA: TGTGCCAGCAATGATCCTGGGCCGAACACTGAAGCTTTCTTT; CDR3 protein: CASNDPGPNTEAFF
clone size: .; V gene: TRBV11-2; D gene: TRBD1; J gene: TRBJ2-7; CDR3 DNA: TGTGCCAGCAGCCCCATCCGGTGGACAGGGACCTACGAGCAGTACTTC; CDR3 protein: CASSPIRWTGTYEQYF
clone size: few; V gene: TRBV6-6; D gene: .; J gene: TRBJ1-2; CDR3 DNA: TGTGCCAGCAGTTCCAGGGAAAGCGGCTACACCTTC; CDR3 protein: CASSSRESGYTF
clone size: .; V gene: TRBV27; D gene: TRBD2; J gene: TRBJ2-1; CDR3 DNA: TGTGCCAGCAGTTGGGGACTAGCGGGGCTCGGACGGGAGCAGTTCTTC; CDR3 protein: CASSWGLAGLGREQFF
clone size: .; V gene: TRBV12-3/TRBV12-4; D gene: TRBD1; J gene: TRBJ1-1; CDR3 DNA: TGTGCCAGCACCTTGACAGGGGAAGAAGCTTTCTTT; CDR3 protein: CASTLTGEEAFF
clone size: .; V gene: TRBV7-2; D gene: .; J gene: TRBJ2-1; CDR3 DNA: TGTGCCAGCAGCTTACAGCGGGACAATGAGCAGTTCTTC; CDR3 protein: CASSLQRDNEQFF
clone size: .; V gene: TRBV6-5; D gene: .; J gene: TRBJ2-2; CDR3 DNA: TGTGCCAGCAGTTACTCGGAGGGGCTTGACGGGGAGCTGTTTTTT; CDR3 protein: CASSYSEGLDGELFF
clone size: .; V gene: TRBV19; D gene: .; J gene: TRBJ1-4; CDR3 DNA: TGTGCCAGTCGAGAAGCAGCGCACGGATCTAATGAAAAACTGTTTTTT; CDR3 protein: CASREAAHGSNEKLFF
clone size: .; V gene: TRBV7-3; D gene: .; J gene: TRBJ1-1; CDR3 DNA: TGTGCCAGCAGCTTAACCGCAGGGAACACTGAAGCTTTCTTT; CDR3 protein: CASSLTAGNTEAFF
clone size: .; V gene: TRBV5-5; D gene: .; J gene: TRBJ1-3; CDR3 DNA: TGTGCCAGCAGCTTGGGAGAGGCTGGAAACACCATATATTTT; CDR3 protein: CASSLGEAGNTIYF
clone size: .; V gene: TRBV3-1/TRBV3-2; D gene: .; J gene: TRBJ2-5; CDR3 DNA: TGTGCCAGCAGCCGAGCAACCGGGAGTCAAGAGACCCAGTACTTC; CDR3 protein: CASSRATGSQETQYF
clone size: once; V gene: TRBV27; D gene: .; J gene: TRBJ2-7; CDR3 DNA: TGTGCCAGCAGTTTAGCGGACAGCTACGAGCAGTACTTC; CDR3 protein: CASSLADSYEQYF
clone size: .; V gene: TRBV6-5; D gene: .; J gene: TRBJ2-5; CDR3 DNA: TGTGCCAGCAGGGGGACTCCGGGGGAGACCCAGTACTTC; CDR3 protein: CASRGTPGETQYF
clone size: .; V gene: TRBV10-3; D gene: .; J gene: TRBJ1-6; CDR3 DNA: TGTGCCATCAGTGACGAGAGAAATTCACCCCTCCACTTT; CDR3 protein: CAISDERNSPLHF
clone size: .; V gene: TRBV6-5; D gene: .; J gene: TRBJ2-5; CDR3 DNA: TGTGCCAGCAGTTCGCACGGTGCGCAAGAGACCCAGTACTTC; CDR3 protein: CASSSHGAQETQYF